This entry lists 18 T cell receptor beta chains sequenced from one sample in a study of blood T cells in healthy people across ages. Primed by a sample-barcoded 5' primer and a J-beta primer mix, a second PCR proceeded for about 6 to 11 cycles. In TCRdb, the 5' RACE reads were re-called with MiXCR into one record per CDR3 protein. The sample contains fewer than 1.5 million distinct CDR3 sequences, around 39% of which appear only once. Sequencing input: blood. Receptor source: a young woman in good health.

This clonotype was detected many times. A much more abundant neighbour one base away suggests this may be a read error. The V gene is TRBV27, the J gene TRBJ2-3, with a tentative D call TRBD1 (5 bases). CDR3 length equals 13 residues. The V gene's germline CDR1 is MNHEY and CDR2 SMNVEV (reference sequence). The V gene lost 6 bases and the J gene lost 1 base, with 8 bases spanning the gap. CDR3 amino acids: CASRLGGTDTQYF. DNA of the CDR3: TGTGCCAGCAGATTAGGGGGCACAGATACGCAGTATTTT.

This chain connects TRBV5-1 to TRBJ2-5, with TRBD2 matching 12 bases. V trimming: 4 bases; J trimming: 11 bases; junction bases outside the gene matches: 12. CDR1 SGHRS and CDR2 YFSETQ come from the germline V gene. This CDR3 comprises 15 residues. In nucleotides, the CDR3 is TGCGCCAGCAGCGTGGAGACTAGCGGGAGTCGAGAGCAGTACTTC. The encoded protein is CASSVETSGSREQYF.

The chain has TRBV12-3 or TRBV12-4 and TRBJ2-5; 8 positions agree with TRBD2. The end of the DNA aligns better with TRBJ2-7, so the J call may be wrong. The CDR3 runs to 17 residues. The CDR3: CASSLLRGGDYPYEQYF. The CDR3 nucleotides are TGTGCCAGCAGTTTACTCCGGGGGGGGGACTACCCCTACGAGCAGTACTTC.

This clonotype came up once. The CDR3 nucleotides are TGTGCCAGCAGCCATGGAATAGCGGGAAGCTCCTACAATGAGCAGTACTTC. This gives the protein CASSHGIAGSSYNEQYF. The chain is built from TRBV14 and TRBJ2-5; 8 bases map to TRBD2. Germline V gives CDR1 SGHDN, CDR2 FVKESK. Germline trimming cut 3 bases from V and 11 bases from J; bases unmatched to any gene: 20. This CDR3 is built from 17 residues.

The chain recombines TRBV19 with TRBJ1-1; D might be TRBD1 (5 bases). CDR3 size: 16 residues. The germline V gene has CDR1 LNHDA and CDR2 SQIVND (reference sequence). V lost 5 bases and J 4 bases, leaving 20 bases between the germline ends. The CDR3 sequence: CASSSGPLRRGTEAFF. Written as DNA, the CDR3 is TGTGCCAGTAGTTCCGGGCCCCTCAGAAGGGGCACTGAAGCTTTCTTT.

This clonotype was counted between two and nine times. The chain is built from TRBV7-2 and TRBJ2-1, with TRBD2 matching over 13 bases. The V gene's germline CDR1 is SGHTA and CDR2 FQGNSA. The V and J ends lost 5 bases and 7 bases, in that order; junction bases with no gene match: 5. The CDR3 consists of 15 residues. The CDR3 DNA reads as TGTGCCAGCAGCACGTGGACTAGCGGGGGTAATGAGCAGTTCTTC. This codes for CASSTWTSGGNEQFF.

In the case of this clonotype: The junction departs from germline at one end; a sequencing error may be responsible. The chain combines TRBV12-3 or TRBV12-4 with TRBJ2-7; TRBD2 matches at 7 bases. CDR3 size: 17 residues. The CDR3: CAGSLGGFDWTSYEQYF. The CDR3 DNA reads as TGTGCCGGCAGTTTGGGGGGGTTCGATTGGACCTCCTACGAGCAGTACTTC.

This clonotype has just a few counts. J is TRBJ2-7 and V is TRBV6-1; tentatively, D is TRBD1 or TRBD2 (5 bases each). CDR3 length equals 15 residues. Trimming shortened V by 3 bases and J by 0 bases, and 12 bases separated the two germline ends. Germline CDR1 is MNHNS and CDR2 is SASEGT. The CDR3 reads CASSDWDVGSYEQYF. As DNA, the CDR3 is TGTGCCAGCAGTGATTGGGACGTGGGCTCCTACGAGCAGTACTTC.

The chain is built from TRBV5-4 and TRBJ2-1; the D gene is possibly TRBD2 (6 bases). Germline values: CDR1 SGHNT, CDR2 YYREEE (reference sequence). This CDR3 spans 15 amino acids. V was pared by 5 bases and J by 4 bases, with 16 bases between. This chain's CDR3 is CASSSWGSGYNEQFF. DNA for the CDR3: TGTGCCAGCAGTTCCTGGGGTAGCGGTTACAATGAGCAGTTCTTC.

This clonotype was seen just once. This chain joins TRBV6-6 and TRBJ1-1; 9 nucleotides match TRBD1. The CDR3 covers 14 residues. Germline CDR1 MNHNY, CDR2 SVGAGI (reference sequence). V lost 6 bases and J lost 6; bases outside the gene matches: 8. The DNA for the CDR3 is TGTGCCAGCAGCAAACAGGGGGCTTTCCCTGAAGCTTTCTTT. Translating gives CASSKQGAFPEAFF.

The chain employs TRBV2 and TRBJ1-5; TRBD1 might be the D (6 bases). The ends were cut back, 6 bases at V and 3 bases at J, with 12 bases in the middle. CDR1 is SNHLY, CDR2 FYNNEI, per germline. The CDR3 sequence is 14 residues long. The CDR3 region is CASSEDSDNQPQHF. The DNA of the CDR3 is TGTGCCAGCAGCGAGGACAGCGACAATCAGCCCCAGCATTTT.

The gene calls are TRBV7-2 and TRBJ1-2, with 8 bases aligning to TRBD1. Germline values: CDR1 SGHTA, CDR2 FQGNSA. The CDR3 is 15 amino acids. The V gene end was trimmed by 5 bases and the J gene end by 4 bases; junction bases not matched to a gene: 9. CDR3 sequence reads: CASSLRQGTTYGYTF. For the CDR3, the DNA is TGTGCCAGCAGCCTCCGACAGGGGACGACCTATGGCTACACCTTC. The whole variable domain, remainder taken from reference TRBV7-2 and TRBJ1-2, is GAGVSQSPSNKVTEKGKDVELRCDPISGHTALYWYRQSLGQGLEFLIYFQGNSAPDKSGLPSDRFSAERTGGSVSTLTIQRTQQEDSAVYLCASSLRQGTTYGYTFGSGTRLTVV.

The rearrangement links TRBV27 to TRBJ2-7, with 11 bases that match TRBD1. The end of the DNA aligns better with TRBJ2-5, so the J call may be wrong. The CDR3 length is 15 residues. Germline assignment: CDR1 MNHEY and CDR2 SMNVEV (reference sequence). CDR3 sequence: CASSTGQGAWETQYF. In DNA, the CDR3 is TGTGCCAGCAGTACCGGACAGGGGGCTTGGGAGACCCAGTACTTC.

Only a few counts were recorded for this clonotype. J is TRBJ1-1 and V is TRBV7-3; D not resolved. The ends were cut back, 5 bases at V and 6 bases at J, with 16 bases in the middle. Germline V lookup: CDR1 SGHTA, CDR2 FQGTGA. This CDR3 comprises 14 residues. The CDR3 DNA sequence: TGTGCCAGCAGCGCCCCTGGGAGTAACGCTGAAGCTTTCTTT. Its protein is CASSAPGSNAEAFF.

The rearrangement uses TRBV13 and TRBJ2-7; the match to TRBD2 covers 9 bases. The V gene's germline CDR1 is PRHDT and CDR2 FYEKMQ (reference sequence). V was pared by 2 bases and J by 5 bases, with 7 bases of the junction left unmatched. The length of the CDR3 is 15 residues. The chain's CDR3 is CASSLTAGGPHEQYF. In DNA, the CDR3 is TGTGCCAGCAGCTTAACAGCGGGGGGTCCCCACGAGCAGTACTTC.

This clonotype was observed once. The chain is built from TRBV5-1 and TRBJ1-6; no definite D call. Germline CDR1 SGHRS, CDR2 YFSETQ. CDR3 length: 15 residues. Trimming removed 5 bases at V and 4 bases at J, with 13 bases between. CDR3 nucleotide sequence: TGCGCCAGCAGGGTAGGGTTGGAGTATAATTCACCCCTCCACTTT. It is translated as CASRVGLEYNSPLHF.

In this sample, this clonotype turned up a few times. The V and J genes are TRBV20-1 and TRBJ2-3; 7 bases fit TRBD2. The CDR3 extends over 13 amino acids. Trimming removed 0 bases from V and 5 bases from J; junction bases left unmatched: 2. Germline values: CDR1 DFQATT, CDR2 SNEGSKA (reference sequence). CDR3 region: CSARDSGVDTQYF. Here the CDR3 DNA reads TGCAGTGCTAGAGACAGCGGGGTAGATACGCAGTATTTT.

CDR3 bases: TGTGCCATCAGTGAGGAAGACCATAGCTCCTACGAGCAGTACTTC. This sequence encodes CAISEEDHSSYEQYF. The J gene is TRBJ2-7, the V gene TRBV10-3; D uncertain. The germline V and J ends were trimmed by 2 bases and 0 bases, with 11 bases remaining between them. The CDR3 contains 15 residues. Germline-derived CDR1 and CDR2 are ENHRY and SYGVKD.